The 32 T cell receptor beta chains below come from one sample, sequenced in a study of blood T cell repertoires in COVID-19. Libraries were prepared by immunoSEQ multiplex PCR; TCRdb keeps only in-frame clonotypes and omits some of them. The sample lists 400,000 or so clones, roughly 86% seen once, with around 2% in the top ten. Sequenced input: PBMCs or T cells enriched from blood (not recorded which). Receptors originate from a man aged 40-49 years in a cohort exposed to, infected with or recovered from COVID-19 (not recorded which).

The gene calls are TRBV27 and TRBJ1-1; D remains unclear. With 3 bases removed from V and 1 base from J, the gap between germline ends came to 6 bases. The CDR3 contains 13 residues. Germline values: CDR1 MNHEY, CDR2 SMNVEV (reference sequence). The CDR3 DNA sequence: TGTGCCAGCAGTTTTTCAGAGAACACTGAAGCTTTCTTT. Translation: CASSFSENTEAFF.

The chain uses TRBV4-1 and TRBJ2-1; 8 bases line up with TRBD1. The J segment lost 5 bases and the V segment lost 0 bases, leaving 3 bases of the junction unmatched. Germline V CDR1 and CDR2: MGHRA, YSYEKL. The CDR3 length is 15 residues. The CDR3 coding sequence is TGCGCCAGCAGCCAAGACAGGGGGCGGAACAATGAGCAGTTCTTC. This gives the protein CASSQDRGRNNEQFF.

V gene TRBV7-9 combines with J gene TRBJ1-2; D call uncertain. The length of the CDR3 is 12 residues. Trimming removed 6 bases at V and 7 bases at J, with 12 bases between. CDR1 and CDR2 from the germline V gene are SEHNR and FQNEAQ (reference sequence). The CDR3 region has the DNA TGTGCCAGCAGTCCTTCTGAGGGTGGCTACACCTTC. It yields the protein CASSPSEGGYTF.

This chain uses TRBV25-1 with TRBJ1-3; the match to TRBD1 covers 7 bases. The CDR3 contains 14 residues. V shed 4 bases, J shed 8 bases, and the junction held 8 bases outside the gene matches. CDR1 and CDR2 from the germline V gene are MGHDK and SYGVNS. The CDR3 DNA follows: TGTGCCAGCAGTGGAAAGACAGGGTGGGACACCATATATTTT. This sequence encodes CASSGKTGWDTIYF.

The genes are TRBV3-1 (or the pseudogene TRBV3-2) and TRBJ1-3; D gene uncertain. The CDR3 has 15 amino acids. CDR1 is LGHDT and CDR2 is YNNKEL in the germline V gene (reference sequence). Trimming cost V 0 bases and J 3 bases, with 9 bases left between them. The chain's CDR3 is CASSQDWSSGNTIYF. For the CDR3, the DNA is TGTGCCAGCAGCCAAGATTGGAGTAGTGGAAACACCATATATTTT.

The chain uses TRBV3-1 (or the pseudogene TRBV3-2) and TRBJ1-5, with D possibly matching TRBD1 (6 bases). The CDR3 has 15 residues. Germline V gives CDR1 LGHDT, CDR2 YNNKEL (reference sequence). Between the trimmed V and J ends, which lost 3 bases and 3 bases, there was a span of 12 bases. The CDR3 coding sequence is TGTGCCAGCAGCCAGGACCGGGACACCAATCAGCCCCAGCATTTT. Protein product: CASSQDRDTNQPQHF.

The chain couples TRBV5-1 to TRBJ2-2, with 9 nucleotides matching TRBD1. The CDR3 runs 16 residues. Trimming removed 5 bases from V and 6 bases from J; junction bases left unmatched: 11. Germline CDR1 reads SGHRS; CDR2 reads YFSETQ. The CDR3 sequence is CASSLFRQGGPGELFF. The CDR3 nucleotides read TGCGCCAGCAGTCTCTTCCGACAGGGGGGTCCCGGGGAGCTGTTTTTT.

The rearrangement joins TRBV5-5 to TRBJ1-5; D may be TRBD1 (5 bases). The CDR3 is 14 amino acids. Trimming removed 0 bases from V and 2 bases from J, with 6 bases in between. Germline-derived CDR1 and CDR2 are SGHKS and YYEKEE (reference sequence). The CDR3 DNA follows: TGTGCCAGCAGCTTGGCAGGGCGCAATCAGCCCCAGCATTTT. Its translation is CASSLAGRNQPQHF.

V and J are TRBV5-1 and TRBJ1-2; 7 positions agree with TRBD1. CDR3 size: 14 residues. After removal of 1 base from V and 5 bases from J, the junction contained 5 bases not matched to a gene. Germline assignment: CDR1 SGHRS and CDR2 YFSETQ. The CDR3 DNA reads TGCGCCAGCAGCTTGAGCACAGGGGAGTATGGCTACACCTTC. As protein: CASSLSTGEYGYTF.

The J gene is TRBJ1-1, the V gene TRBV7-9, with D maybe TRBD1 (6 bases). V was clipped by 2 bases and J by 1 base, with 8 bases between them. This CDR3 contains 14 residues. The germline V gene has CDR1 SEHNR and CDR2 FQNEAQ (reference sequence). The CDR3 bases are TGTGCCAGCAGCTTAATGGGACAGAACACTGAAGCTTTCTTT. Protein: CASSLMGQNTEAFF.

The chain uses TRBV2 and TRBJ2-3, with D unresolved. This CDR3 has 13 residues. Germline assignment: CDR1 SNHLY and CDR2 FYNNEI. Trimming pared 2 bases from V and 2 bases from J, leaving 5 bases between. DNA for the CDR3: TGTGCCAGCAGTGAACCCTTCACAGATACGCAGTATTTT. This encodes CASSEPFTDTQYF.

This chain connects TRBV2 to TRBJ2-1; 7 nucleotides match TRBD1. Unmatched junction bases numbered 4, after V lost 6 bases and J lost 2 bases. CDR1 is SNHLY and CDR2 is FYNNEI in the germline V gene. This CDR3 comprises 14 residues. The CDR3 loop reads CASRSGQAYNEQFF. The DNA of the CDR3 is TGTGCCAGCAGAAGTGGACAGGCCTACAATGAGCAGTTCTTC.

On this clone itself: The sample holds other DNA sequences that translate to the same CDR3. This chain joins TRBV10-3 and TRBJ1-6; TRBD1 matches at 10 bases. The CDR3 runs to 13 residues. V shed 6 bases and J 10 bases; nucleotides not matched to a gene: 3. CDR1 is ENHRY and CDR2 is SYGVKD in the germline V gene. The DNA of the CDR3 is TGTGCCATCAGCGGGACAGGGGACTCACCCCTCCACTTT. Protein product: CAISGTGDSPLHF.

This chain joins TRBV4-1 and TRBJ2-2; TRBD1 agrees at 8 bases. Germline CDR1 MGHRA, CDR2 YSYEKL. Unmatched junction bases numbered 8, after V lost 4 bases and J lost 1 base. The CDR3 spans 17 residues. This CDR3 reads CASSRSTGTGNTGELFF. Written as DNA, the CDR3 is TGCGCCAGCAGCCGAAGTACGGGGACAGGGAACACCGGGGAGCTGTTTTTT.

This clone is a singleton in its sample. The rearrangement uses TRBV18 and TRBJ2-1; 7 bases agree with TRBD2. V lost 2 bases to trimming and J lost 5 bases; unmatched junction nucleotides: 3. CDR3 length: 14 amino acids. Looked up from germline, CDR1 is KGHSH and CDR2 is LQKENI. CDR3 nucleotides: TGTGCCAGCTCACCAGCGGGAGCCGACAATGAGCAGTTCTTC. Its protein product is CASSPAGADNEQFF.

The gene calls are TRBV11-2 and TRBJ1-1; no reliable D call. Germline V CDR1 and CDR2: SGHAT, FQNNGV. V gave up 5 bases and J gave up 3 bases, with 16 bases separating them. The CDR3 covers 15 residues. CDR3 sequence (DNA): TGTGCCAGCAGCACCTTGGATGAAGAGGACACTGAAGCTTTCTTT. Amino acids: CASSTLDEEDTEAFF.

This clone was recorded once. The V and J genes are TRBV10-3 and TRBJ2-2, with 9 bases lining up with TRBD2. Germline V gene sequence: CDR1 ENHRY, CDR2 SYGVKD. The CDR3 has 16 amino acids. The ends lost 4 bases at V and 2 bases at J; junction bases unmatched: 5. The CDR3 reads CAISAGTSRNTGELFF. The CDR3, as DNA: TGTGCCATCAGTGCAGGGACTAGCAGAAACACCGGGGAGCTGTTTTTT.

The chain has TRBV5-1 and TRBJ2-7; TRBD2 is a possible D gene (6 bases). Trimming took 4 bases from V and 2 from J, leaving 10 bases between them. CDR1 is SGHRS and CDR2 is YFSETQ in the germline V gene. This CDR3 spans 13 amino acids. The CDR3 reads CASSRDSPYEQYF. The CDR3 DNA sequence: TGCGCCAGCAGCCGGGACTCTCCCTACGAGCAGTACTTC.

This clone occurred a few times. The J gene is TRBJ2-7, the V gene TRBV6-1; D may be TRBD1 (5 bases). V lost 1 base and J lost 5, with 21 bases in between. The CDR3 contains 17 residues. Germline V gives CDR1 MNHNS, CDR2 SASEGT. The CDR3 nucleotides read TGTGCCAGCAGTGAAGGAAAGCAGGGAACGCGCGTCCACGAGCAGTACTTC. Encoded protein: CASSEGKQGTRVHEQYF.

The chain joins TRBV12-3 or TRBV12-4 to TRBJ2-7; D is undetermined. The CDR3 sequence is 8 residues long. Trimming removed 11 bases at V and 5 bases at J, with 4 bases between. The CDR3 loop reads CARDEQYF. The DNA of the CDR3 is TGTGCCCGGGACGAGCAGTACTTC.

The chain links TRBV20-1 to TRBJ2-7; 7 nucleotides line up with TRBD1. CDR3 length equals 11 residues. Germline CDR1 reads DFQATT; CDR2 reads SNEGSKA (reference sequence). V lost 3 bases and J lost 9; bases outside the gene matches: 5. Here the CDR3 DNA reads TGCAGTGCTAGGACAGGGTATTTGCAGTACTTC. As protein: CSARTGYLQYF.

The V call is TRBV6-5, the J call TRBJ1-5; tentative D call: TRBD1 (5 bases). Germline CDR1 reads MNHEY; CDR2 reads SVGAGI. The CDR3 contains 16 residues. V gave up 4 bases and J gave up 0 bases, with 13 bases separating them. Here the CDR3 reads CASSLGGTYSNQPQHF. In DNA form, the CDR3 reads TGTGCCAGCAGTTTGGGGGGGACTTATAGCAATCAGCCCCAGCATTTT.

The CDR3 DNA follows: TGTGCCAGCAGTTCCAGGGTGATTGAAGCTTTCTTT. Its protein product is CASSSRVIEAFF. The genes are TRBV6-2 or TRBV6-3 and TRBJ1-1; D is possibly TRBD1 (5 bases). Deletions cut 4 bases from V and 7 bases from J, with 10 bases between. The germline CDR1 and CDR2 sequences are MNHEY and SVGEGT. This CDR3 has 12 amino acids.

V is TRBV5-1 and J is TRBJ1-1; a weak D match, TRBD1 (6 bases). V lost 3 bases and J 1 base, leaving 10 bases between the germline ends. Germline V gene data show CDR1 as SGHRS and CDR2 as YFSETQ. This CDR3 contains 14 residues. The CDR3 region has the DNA TGCGCCAGCAGCTCCACAGGGTCGAACACTGAAGCTTTCTTT. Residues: CASSSTGSNTEAFF.

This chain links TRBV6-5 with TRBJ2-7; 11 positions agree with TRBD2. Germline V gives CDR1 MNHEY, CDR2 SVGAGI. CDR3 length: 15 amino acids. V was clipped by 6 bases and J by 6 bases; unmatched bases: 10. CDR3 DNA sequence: TGTGCCAGCAGACCGAGACTAGCGGGAAGGACCGAGCAGTACTTC. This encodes CASRPRLAGRTEQYF.

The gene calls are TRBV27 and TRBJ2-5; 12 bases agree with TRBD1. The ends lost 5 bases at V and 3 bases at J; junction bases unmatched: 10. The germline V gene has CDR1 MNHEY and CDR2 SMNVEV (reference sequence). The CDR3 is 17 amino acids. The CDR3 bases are TGTGCCAGCAGTACACTTATAGGGACAGGGGGCGAAGAGACCCAGTACTTC. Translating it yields CASSTLIGTGGEETQYF.

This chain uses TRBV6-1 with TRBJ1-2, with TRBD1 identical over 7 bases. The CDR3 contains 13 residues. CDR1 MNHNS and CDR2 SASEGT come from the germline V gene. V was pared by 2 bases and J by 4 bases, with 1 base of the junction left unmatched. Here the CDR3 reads CASSERGPYGYTF. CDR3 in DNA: TGTGCCAGCAGTGAAAGGGGGCCCTATGGCTACACCTTC.

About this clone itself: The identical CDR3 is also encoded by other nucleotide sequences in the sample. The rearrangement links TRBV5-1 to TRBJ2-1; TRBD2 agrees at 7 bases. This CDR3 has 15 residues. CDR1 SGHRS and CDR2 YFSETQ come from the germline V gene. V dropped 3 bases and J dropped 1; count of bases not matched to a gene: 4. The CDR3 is CASSSGGSSYNEQFF. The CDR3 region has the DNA TGCGCCAGCAGCTCGGGCGGGAGTTCCTACAATGAGCAGTTCTTC.

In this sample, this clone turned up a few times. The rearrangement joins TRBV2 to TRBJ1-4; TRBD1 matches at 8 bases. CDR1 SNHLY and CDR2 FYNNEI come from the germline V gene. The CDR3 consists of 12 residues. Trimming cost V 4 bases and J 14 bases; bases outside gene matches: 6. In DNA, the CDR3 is TGTGCCAGCAGTGGATCAGGGGGCGCCCTGTTTTTT. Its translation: CASSGSGGALFF.

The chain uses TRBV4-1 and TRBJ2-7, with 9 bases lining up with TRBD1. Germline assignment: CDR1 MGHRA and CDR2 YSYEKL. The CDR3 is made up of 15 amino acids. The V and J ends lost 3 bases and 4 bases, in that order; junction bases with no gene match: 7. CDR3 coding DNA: TGCGCCAGCAGCCAGACCGGGACAGGGATGTACGAGCAGTACTTC. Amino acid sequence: CASSQTGTGMYEQYF.

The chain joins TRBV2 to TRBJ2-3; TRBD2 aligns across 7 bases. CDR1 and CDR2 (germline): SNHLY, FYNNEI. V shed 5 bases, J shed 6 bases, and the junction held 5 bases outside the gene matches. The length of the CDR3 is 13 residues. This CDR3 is CASSSGMVDTQYF. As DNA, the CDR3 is TGTGCCAGCAGTAGCGGGATGGTGGATACGCAGTATTTT.

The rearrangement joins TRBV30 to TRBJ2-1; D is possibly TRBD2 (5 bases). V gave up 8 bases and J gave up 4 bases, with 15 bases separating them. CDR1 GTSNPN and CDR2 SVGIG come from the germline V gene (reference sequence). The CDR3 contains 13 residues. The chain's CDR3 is CAVEEGLYNEQFF. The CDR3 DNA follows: TGTGCCGTGGAAGAGGGCCTATACAATGAGCAGTTCTTC. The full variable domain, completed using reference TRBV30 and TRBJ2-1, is SQTIHQWPATLVQPVGSPLSLECTVEGTSNPNLYWYRQAAGRGLQLLFYSVGIGQISSEVPQNLSASRPQDRQFILSSKKLLLSDSGFYLCAVEEGLYNEQFFGPGTRLTVL.